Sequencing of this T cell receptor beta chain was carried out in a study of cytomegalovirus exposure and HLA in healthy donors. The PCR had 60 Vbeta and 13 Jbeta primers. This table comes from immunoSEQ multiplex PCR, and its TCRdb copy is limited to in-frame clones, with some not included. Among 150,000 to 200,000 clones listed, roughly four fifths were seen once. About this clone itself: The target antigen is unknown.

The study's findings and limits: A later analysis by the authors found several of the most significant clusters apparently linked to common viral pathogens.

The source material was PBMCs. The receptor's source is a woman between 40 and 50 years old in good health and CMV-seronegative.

This CDR3 is CASSLDFKQPQHF. As DNA, the CDR3 is TGCGCCAGCAGCTTGGATTTTAAACAGCCCCAGCATTTT. This chain connects TRBV5-1 to TRBJ1-5; D is uncertain. The CDR3 runs 13 residues. V lost 0 bases to trimming and J lost 7 bases, with 8 bases between them. The germline gives CDR1 SGHRS, CDR2 YFSETQ.